The following is a T cell receptor (beta chain) sequence with its context. Its antigen is unknown. V trimming: 6 bases; J trimming: 3 bases; junction bases outside the gene matches: 2. Germline assignment: CDR1 SNHLY and CDR2 FYNNEI. The CDR3 runs to 14 residues. This specimen comes from a study of CD8+CD57+ T cells in acquired aplastic anemia. At the level of the study: Sorting CD4+ and CD8+ cells gave DNA averaging about 3.3 ug. Study observations and caveats: Comparison of patients with controls identified nearly 30 shared CD8+ CDR3 sequences. In CD8+ cells, Simpson's diversity showed no significant difference between patients and controls.

Genomic DNA templated the TCR beta VDJ and CDR3 profiling. Each CDR3 protein is one row after TCRdb ran MiXCR on the reads. The repertoire includes 150,000 to 200,000 distinct CDR3 sequences, around 65% of them detected once, and around 46% sits in the top ten. The origin of this receptor is a human donor with severe aplastic anemia or a healthy control (not recorded which). The sequencing sample was made of sorted CD4+, CD8+, or CD8+CD57+ T cells (not recorded which) from PBMCs. The chain couples TRBV2 to TRBJ2-1, with 10 bases lining up with TRBD1. The CDR3 region is CASRDRGFYNEQFF. CDR3 nucleotide sequence: TGTGCCAGCAGGGACAGGGGGTTCTACAATGAGCAGTTCTTC.